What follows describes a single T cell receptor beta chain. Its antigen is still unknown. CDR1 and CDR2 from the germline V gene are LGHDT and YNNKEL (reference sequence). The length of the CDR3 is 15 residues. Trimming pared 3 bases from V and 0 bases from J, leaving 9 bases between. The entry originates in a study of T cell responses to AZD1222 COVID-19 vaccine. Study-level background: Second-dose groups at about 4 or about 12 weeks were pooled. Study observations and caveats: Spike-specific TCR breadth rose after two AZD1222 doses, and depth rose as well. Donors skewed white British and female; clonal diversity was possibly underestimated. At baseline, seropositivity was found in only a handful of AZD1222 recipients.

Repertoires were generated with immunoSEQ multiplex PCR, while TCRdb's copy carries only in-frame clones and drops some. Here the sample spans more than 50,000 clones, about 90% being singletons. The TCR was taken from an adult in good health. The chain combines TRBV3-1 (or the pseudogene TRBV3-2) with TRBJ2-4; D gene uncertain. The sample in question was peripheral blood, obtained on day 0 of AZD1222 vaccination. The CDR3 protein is CASSHTLLAKNIQYF. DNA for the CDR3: TGTGCCAGCAGCCATACTCTTCTAGCCAAAAACATTCAGTACTTC.